Listed below are T cell receptor beta chains from one sample, sequenced in a study of CD8 T cells in ankylosing spondylitis. A single record per CDR3 protein comes from TCRdb applying MiXCR to the 5' RACE reads. The profile shows about 39,000 distinct CDR3 sequences, over 2.5% of them singletons. The sequencing input was blood, either unsorted or a sorted T cell fraction (not recorded which). Receptor source: a male donor with ankylosing spondylitis or in good health (not recorded which). Both conserved end residues are part of each CDR3. The order of the fields is J gene, V gene, clone size, D gene, CDR3 protein, CDR3 DNA. The D gene is left open where the match is weak. The size entry is marked missing in some rows and otherwise reads once, few, many or a size class.

>TRBJ1-2|TRBV9|many|-
CASSGVQWTNYGYTF
TGTGCCAGCAGCGGAGTGCAGTGGACTAACTATGGCTACACCTTC
>TRBJ2-5|TRBV9|many|TRBD2
CASSATSGSLETQYF
TGTGCCAGCAGCGCGACTAGCGGGAGTCTCGAGACCCAGTACTTC
>TRBJ1-1|TRBV9|many|TRBD1
CASSVTGVGTEAFF
TGTGCCAGCAGCGTAACAGGGGTCGGGACTGAAGCTTTCTTT
>TRBJ2-3|TRBV9|many|TRBD2
CASSPQGASGGAGDTQYF
TGTGCCAGCAGCCCTCAGGGGGCTAGCGGGGGGGCCGGAGATACGCAGTATTTT
>TRBJ2-5|TRBV9|many|-
CASSVEVGGLETQYF
TGTGCCAGCAGCGTAGAAGTGGGGGGGCTGGAGACCCAGTACTTC
>TRBJ1-1|TRBV9|many|-
CASSVEPGHSNTEAFF
TGTGCCAGCAGCGTTGAACCGGGACACTCGAACACTGAAGCTTTCTTT
>TRBJ2-1|TRBV9|many|-
CASSPPGSSYNEQFF
TGTGCCAGCAGCCCCCCAGGGAGCTCCTACAATGAGCAGTTCTTC
>TRBJ2-3|TRBV21-1|many|-
CASKGDRGSHADTQYF
TGTGCCAGCAAAGGGGACAGGGGTTCGCACGCAGATACGCAGTATTTT
>TRBJ2-1|TRBV9|many|-
CASSSQGLGGNEQFF
TGTGCCAGCAGCTCGCAGGGCCTGGGGGGCAATGAGCAGTTCTTC
>TRBJ2-3|TRBV9|many|-
CASSVGPAGTDTQYF
TGTGCCAGCAGCGTAGGGCCAGCAGGTACAGATACGCAGTATTTT
>TRBJ2-3|TRBV9|many|TRBD2
CASSRRDTDRLAGAADTQYF
TGTGCCAGCAGCAGACGGGACACGGATAGACTAGCGGGGGCCGCAGATACGCAGTATTTT
>TRBJ2-2|TRBV9|-|TRBD2
CASSGPSGSGTGELFF
TGTGCCAGCAGCGGACCTAGCGGGAGTGGCACCGGGGAGCTGTTTTTT
>TRBJ2-4|TRBV9|many|TRBD1
CASSAAGGGVAKNIQYF
TGTGCCAGCAGCGCAGCAGGGGGCGGAGTAGCCAAAAACATTCAGTACTTC
>TRBJ2-3|TRBV9|many|-
CASSVGPTLYTDTQYF
TGTGCCAGCAGCGTAGGCCCAACACTTTACACAGATACGCAGTATTTT
>TRBJ2-2|TRBV9|many|TRBD2
CASSVDDLGLAGVTGELFF
TGTGCCAGCAGCGTAGATGACCTCGGACTAGCGGGGGTTACCGGGGAGCTGTTTTTT
>TRBJ1-2|TRBV9|many|TRBD1
CASSAWTGGKNYGYTF
TGTGCCAGCAGCGCCTGGACAGGGGGCAAAAACTATGGCTACACCTTC
>TRBJ2-4|TRBV9|many|TRBD2
CASSESGGPKNIQYF
TGTGCCAGCAGCGAAAGCGGGGGGCCTAAAAACATTCAGTACTTC
>TRBJ1-6|TRBV9|many|TRBD1
CASSAALQGASYNSPLHF
TGTGCCAGCAGCGCGGCACTACAGGGGGCCTCCTATAATTCACCCCTCCACTTT
>TRBJ1-2|TRBV9|many|-
CASSVGPQGNYGYTF
TGTGCCAGCAGCGTAGGCCCCCAGGGTAACTATGGCTACACCTTC
>TRBJ2-5|TRBV9|many|-
CASSVGGWETQYF
TGTGCCAGCAGCGTAGGGGGCTGGGAGACCCAGTACTTC
>TRBJ2-1|TRBV9|many|TRBD2
CASSGSLAAEQFF
TGTGCCAGCAGCGGATCTCTAGCGGCGGAGCAGTTCTTC
>TRBJ1-2|TRBV9|many|TRBD1
CASSVVSDRSYGYTF
TGTGCCAGCAGCGTAGTTTCGGACAGGTCCTATGGCTACACCTTC
>TRBJ2-3|TRBV9|many|-
CASSPRLSTDTQYF
TGTGCCAGCAGCCCCCGACTTAGCACAGATACGCAGTATTTT
>TRBJ2-5|TRBV9|few|-
CASSVATSRAETQYF
TGTGCCAGCAGCGTAGCTACTAGCCGGGCAGAGACCCAGTACTTC
>TRBJ2-6|TRBV9|many|TRBD1
CASSVAGGAGGANVLTF
TGTGCCAGCAGCGTAGCAGGGGGCGCGGGAGGGGCCAACGTCCTGACTTTC
>TRBJ2-1|TRBV9|many|-
CASSPALTDNNEQFF
TGTGCCAGCAGCCCAGCCCTTACTGATAACAATGAGCAGTTCTTC
>TRBJ1-1|TRBV9|many|-
CASSGGEGTEAFF
TGTGCCAGCAGCGGGGGGGAGGGCACTGAAGCTTTCTTT
>TRBJ2-5|TRBV9|many|TRBD2
CASSVATLAGGQETQYF
TGTGCCAGCAGCGTAGCTACATTAGCGGGAGGCCAAGAGACCCAGTACTTC
>TRBJ1-5|TRBV6-8|many|-
CASSYPGRGNQPQHF
TGTGCCAGCAGTTATCCAGGCAGGGGCAATCAGCCCCAGCATTTT
>TRBJ2-3|TRBV9|many|-
CASSIESLDTQYF
TGTGCCAGCAGCATCGAGTCATTAGATACGCAGTATTTT
>TRBJ2-5|TRBV9|many|TRBD1
CASSVAPGQGRETQYF
TGTGCCAGCAGCGTAGCTCCGGGACAGGGCCGGGAGACCCAGTACTTC
>TRBJ1-2|TRBV9|many|TRBD1
CASSVAPRTGDGYTF
TGTGCCAGCAGCGTAGCGCCTAGGACAGGGGATGGCTACACCTTC
>TRBJ2-2|TRBV9|-|-
CASSVEWGGAGTGELFF
TGTGCCAGCAGCGTAGAGTGGGGGGGCGCGGGGACCGGGGAGCTGTTTTTT
>TRBJ2-1|TRBV9|-|-
CASSVGGSVVNEQFF
TGTGCCAGCAGCGTAGGGGGTAGCGTCGTCAATGAGCAGTTCTTC
>TRBJ2-5|TRBV9|many|TRBD2
CASSVGGLAGHRETQYF
TGTGCCAGCAGCGTAGGGGGGCTAGCGGGGCATCGGGAGACCCAGTACTTC
>TRBJ2-1|TRBV9|many|-
CASSVAGVVDEQFF
TGTGCCAGCAGCGTAGCGGGAGTTGTGGATGAGCAGTTCTTC
>TRBJ2-1|TRBV9|many|TRBD2
CASSVTSAVAGTYNEQFF
TGTGCCAGCAGCGTAACTAGCGCCGTAGCGGGAACTTACAATGAGCAGTTCTTC
>TRBJ2-3|TRBV9|many|TRBD2
CASTRREGGQTTDTQYF
TGTGCCAGCACCCGTAGGGAGGGAGGGCAGACCACAGATACGCAGTATTTT
>TRBJ2-1|TRBV9|many|TRBD2
CASSVGSGGLYNEQFF
TGTGCCAGCAGCGTAGGGAGCGGGGGCCTATACAATGAGCAGTTCTTC
>TRBJ2-1|TRBV9|many|TRBD2
CASRRSAGEGNEQFF
TGTGCCAGCAGGCGGAGTGCGGGGGAGGGCAATGAGCAGTTCTTC
>TRBJ2-4|TRBV9|many|-
CASSAGGAQRGVAKNIQYF
TGTGCCAGCAGCGCTGGGGGGGCTCAGCGGGGAGTAGCCAAAAACATTCAGTACTTC
>TRBJ1-4|TRBV9|many|-
CASSVSASYNEKLFF
TGTGCCAGCAGCGTAAGCGCGTCGTATAATGAAAAACTGTTTTTT
>TRBJ2-3|TRBV9|many|TRBD2
CASSPSGGTDTQYF
TGTGCCAGCAGCCCTTCGGGGGGGACAGATACGCAGTATTTT
>TRBJ1-6|TRBV9|many|TRBD1
CASSPGGTGSSPLHF
TGTGCCAGCAGCCCAGGGGGGACAGGATCCTCACCCCTCCACTTT
>TRBJ2-3|TRBV9|medium-sized|TRBD2
CASSVAGGADTQYF
TGTGCCAGCAGCGTAGCCGGGGGGGCAGATACGCAGTATTTT
>TRBJ2-3|TRBV9|many|TRBD2
CASSASGISTDTQYF
TGTGCCAGCAGCGCTAGCGGGATTAGCACAGATACGCAGTATTTT
>TRBJ2-3|TRBV9|many|-
CASSVGEGGTDTQYF
TGTGCCAGCAGCGTAGGGGAGGGGGGCACAGATACGCAGTATTTT
>TRBJ2-1|TRBV9|many|-
CASSKRGTGDEQFF
TGTGCCAGCAGCAAGAGGGGAACCGGCGATGAGCAGTTCTTC
>TRBJ2-5|TRBV9|many|-
CASSVAGPGETQYF
TGTGCCAGCAGCGTAGCTGGGCCGGGAGAGACCCAGTACTTC
>TRBJ1-6|TRBV9|many|-
CASSVGGEDSPLHF
TGTGCCAGCAGCGTTGGTGGGGAGGATTCACCCCTCCACTTT
>TRBJ2-3|TRBV9|many|TRBD2
CASSVGGGRAVDTQYF
TGTGCCAGCAGCGTAGGTGGAGGGAGGGCCGTGGATACGCAGTATTTT
>TRBJ1-5|TRBV9|many|-
CASSVGVNSNQPQHF
TGTGCCAGCAGCGTAGGGGTAAATAGCAATCAGCCCCAGCATTTT
>TRBJ2-2|TRBV9|few|-
CASSVAEGTGELFF
TGTGCCAGCAGCGTAGCCGAAGGAACCGGGGAGCTGTTTTTT